This note documents a single T cell receptor beta chain sequence. This CDR3 is missing its conserved last phenylalanine or tryptophan, likely due to a read error. This specimen comes from a study of Graves' ophthalmopathy and Graves' hyperthyroidism. Stable hyperthyroid donors showed no ophthalmopathy during 18 months follow-up. From RNA, the CDR3 regions of TCR beta chains were amplified and sequenced. First-round RT-PCR used HTBI primers; second-round multiplex PCR followed. TCRdb re-called the multiplex PCR reads through MiXCR, storing one row per CDR3 protein. The profile shows a few hundred thousand distinct CDR3 sequences, over 20% of them singletons. CDR3 size: 14 residues. Germline V lookup: CDR1 SGHDN, CDR2 FVKESK. V was clipped by 3 bases and J by 2 bases, with 11 bases between them.

Input material: peripheral blood. The sequence came from a woman under 30 with stable Graves' hyperthyroidism. The rearrangement uses TRBV14 and TRBJ2-7; the D gene could be TRBD1 or TRBD2 (5 bases each). DNA for the CDR3: TGTGCCAGCAGCCACGATACGGGGCCCTACGAGCAGTACTAC. Encoded protein: CASSHDTGPYEQYY.